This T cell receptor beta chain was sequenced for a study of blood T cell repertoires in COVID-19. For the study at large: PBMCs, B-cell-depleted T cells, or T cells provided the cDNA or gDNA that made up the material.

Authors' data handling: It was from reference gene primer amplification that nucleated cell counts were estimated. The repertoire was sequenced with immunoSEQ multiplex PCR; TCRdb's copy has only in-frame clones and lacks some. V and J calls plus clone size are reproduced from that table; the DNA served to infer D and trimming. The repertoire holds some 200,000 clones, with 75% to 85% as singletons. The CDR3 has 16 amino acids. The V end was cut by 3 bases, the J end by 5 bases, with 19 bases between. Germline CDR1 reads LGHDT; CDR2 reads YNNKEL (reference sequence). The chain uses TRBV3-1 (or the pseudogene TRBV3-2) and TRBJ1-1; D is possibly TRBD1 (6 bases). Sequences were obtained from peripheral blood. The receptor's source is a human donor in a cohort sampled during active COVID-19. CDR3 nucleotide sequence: TGTGCCAGCAGCCAGCATGGGAGAGGGGGAAAGACTGAAGCTTTCTTT. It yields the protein CASSQHGRGGKTEAFF.